What follows describes a single T cell receptor beta chain. The source of the sample is a study of blood T cell repertoires in COVID-19. Study-wide context: Researchers got acute and convalescent COVID-19 samples from the United States, Italy and Spain. PBMCs, B-cell-depleted T cells, or T cells provided the cDNA or gDNA that made up the material.

Under the authors' procedure: Using reference gene primer amplification, nucleated cell counts were estimated. The data were produced by immunoSEQ multiplex PCR, yet TCRdb's version contains in-frame clones alone and is incomplete. V, J and clone size are those of that table, while D and trimming were read from the DNA. The sample holds about 150,000 clones; 87% are singletons and the top ten take just under 0.95%. The material sequenced was peripheral blood. This TCR derives from a woman in her 50s with acute or convalescent COVID-19.

The CDR3 nucleotides read TGCGCCAGCAGGGATACGGCAGGTTTGAACACTGAAGCTTTCTTT. Translated, it gives CASRDTAGLNTEAFF. This chain links TRBV10-1 with TRBJ1-1; D is unclear. Between the trimmed V and J ends, which lost 6 bases and 0 bases, there was a span of 14 bases. The CDR3 has 15 residues. The germline gives CDR1 WNHNN, CDR2 SYGVQD (reference sequence).